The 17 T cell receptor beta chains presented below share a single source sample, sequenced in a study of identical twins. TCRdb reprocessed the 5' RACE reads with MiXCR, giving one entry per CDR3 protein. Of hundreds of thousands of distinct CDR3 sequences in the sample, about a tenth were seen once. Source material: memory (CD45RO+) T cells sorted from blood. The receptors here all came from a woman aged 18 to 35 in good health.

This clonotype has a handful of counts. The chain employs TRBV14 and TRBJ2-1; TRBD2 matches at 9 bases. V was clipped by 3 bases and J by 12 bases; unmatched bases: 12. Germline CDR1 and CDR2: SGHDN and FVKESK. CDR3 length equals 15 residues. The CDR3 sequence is CASSHSGRSRSGQFF. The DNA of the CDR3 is TGTGCCAGCAGCCACAGCGGGAGGTCCCGGTCGGGGCAGTTCTTC.

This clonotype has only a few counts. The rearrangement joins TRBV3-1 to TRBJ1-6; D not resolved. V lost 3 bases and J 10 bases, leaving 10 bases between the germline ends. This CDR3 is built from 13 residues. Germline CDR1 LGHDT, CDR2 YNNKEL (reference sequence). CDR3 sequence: CASSQGSFSPLHF. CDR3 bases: TGTGCCAGCAGCCAGGGCAGTTTCTCACCCCTCCACTTT.

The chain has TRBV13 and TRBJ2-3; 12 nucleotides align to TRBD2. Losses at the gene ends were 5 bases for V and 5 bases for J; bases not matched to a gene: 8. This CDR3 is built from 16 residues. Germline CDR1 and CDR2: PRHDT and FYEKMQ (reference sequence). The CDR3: CASSPRLAGGLDTQYF. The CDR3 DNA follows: TGTGCCAGCAGCCCGCGGCTAGCGGGGGGGCTAGATACGCAGTATTTT.

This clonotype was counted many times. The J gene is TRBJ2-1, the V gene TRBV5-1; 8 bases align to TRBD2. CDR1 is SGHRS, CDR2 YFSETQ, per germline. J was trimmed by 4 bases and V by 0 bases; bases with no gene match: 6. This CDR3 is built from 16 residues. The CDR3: CASSLDPREGYNEQFF. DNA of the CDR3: TGCGCCAGCAGCTTGGATCCTCGGGAGGGGTACAATGAGCAGTTCTTC.

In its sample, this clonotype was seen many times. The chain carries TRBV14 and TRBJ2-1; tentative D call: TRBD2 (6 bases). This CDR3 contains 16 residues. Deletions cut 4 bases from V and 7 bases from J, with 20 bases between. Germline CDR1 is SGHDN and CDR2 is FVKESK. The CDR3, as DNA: TGTGCCAGCAGCCCACGAGGAGGGCCTTTTTCTAATGAGCAGTTCTTC. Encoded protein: CASSPRGGPFSNEQFF.

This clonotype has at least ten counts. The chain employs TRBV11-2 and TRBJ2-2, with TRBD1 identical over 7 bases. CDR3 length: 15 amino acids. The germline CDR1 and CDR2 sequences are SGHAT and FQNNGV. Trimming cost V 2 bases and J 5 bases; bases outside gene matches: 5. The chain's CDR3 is CASSLQGVQTGELFF. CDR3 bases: TGTGCCAGCAGCTTACAGGGGGTTCAAACCGGGGAGCTGTTTTTT.

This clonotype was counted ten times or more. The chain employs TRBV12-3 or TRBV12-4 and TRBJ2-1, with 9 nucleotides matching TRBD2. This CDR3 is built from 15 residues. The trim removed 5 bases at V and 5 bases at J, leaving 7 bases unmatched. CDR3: CASSPTGTSNNEQFF. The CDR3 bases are TGTGCCAGCAGTCCGACCGGGACTAGCAACAATGAGCAGTTCTTC.

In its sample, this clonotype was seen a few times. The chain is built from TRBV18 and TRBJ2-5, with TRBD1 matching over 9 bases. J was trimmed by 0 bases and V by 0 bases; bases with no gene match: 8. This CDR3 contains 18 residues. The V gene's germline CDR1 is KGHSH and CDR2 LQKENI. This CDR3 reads CASSPPNHRGRHQETQYF. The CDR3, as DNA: TGTGCCAGCTCACCACCTAACCACAGGGGGCGGCACCAAGAGACCCAGTACTTC. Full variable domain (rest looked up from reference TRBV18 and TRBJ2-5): NAGVMQNPRHLVRRRGQEARLRCSPMKGHSHVYWYRQLPEEGLKFMVYLQKENIIDESGMPKERFSAEFPKEGPSILRIQQVVRGDSAAYFCASSPPNHRGRHQETQYFGPGTRLLVL.

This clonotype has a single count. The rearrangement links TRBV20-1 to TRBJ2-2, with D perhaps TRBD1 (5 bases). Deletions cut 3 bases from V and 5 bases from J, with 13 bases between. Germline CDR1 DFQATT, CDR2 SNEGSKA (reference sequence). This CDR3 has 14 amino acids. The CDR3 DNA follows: TGCAGTGCTAGTTATCAGGGTGGAACCGGGGAGCTGTTTTTT. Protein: CSASYQGGTGELFF.

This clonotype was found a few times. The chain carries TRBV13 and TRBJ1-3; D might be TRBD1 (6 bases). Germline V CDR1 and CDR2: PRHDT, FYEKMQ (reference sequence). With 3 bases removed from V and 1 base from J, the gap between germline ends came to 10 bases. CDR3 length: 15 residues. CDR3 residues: CASSFQQGSGNTIYF. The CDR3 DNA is TGTGCCAGCAGCTTCCAACAGGGTTCTGGAAACACCATATATTTT.

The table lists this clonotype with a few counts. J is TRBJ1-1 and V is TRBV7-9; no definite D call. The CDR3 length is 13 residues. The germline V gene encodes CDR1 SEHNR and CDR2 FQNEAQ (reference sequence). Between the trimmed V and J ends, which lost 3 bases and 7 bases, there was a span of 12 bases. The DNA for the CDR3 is TGTGCCAGCAGCTTCCATTCTAGCGGTGAAGCTTTCTTT. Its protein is CASSFHSSGEAFF.

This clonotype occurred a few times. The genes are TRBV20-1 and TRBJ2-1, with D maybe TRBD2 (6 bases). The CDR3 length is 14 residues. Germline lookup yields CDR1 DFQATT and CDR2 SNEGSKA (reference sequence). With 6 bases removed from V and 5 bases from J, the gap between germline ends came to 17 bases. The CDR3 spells CSAPSGLANNEQFF. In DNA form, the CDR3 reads TGCAGTGCCCCATCGGGACTGGCAAACAATGAGCAGTTCTTC.

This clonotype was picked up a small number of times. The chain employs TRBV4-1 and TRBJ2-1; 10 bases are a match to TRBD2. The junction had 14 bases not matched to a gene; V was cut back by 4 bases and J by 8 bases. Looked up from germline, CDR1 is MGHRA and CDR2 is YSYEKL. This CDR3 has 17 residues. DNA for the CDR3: TGCGCCAGCAGCCGAGGAGGACTAGCGGTATTGGGTGATGAGCAGTTCTTC. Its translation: CASSRGGLAVLGDEQFF.

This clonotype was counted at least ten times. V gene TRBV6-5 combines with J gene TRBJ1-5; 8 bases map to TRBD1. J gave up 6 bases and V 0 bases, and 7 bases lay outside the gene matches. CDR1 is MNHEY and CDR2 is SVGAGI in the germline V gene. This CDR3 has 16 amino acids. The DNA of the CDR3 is TGTGCCAGCAGTTACTCCGGACAGGGACGGGGTCAGCCCCAGCATTTT. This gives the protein CASSYSGQGRGQPQHF.

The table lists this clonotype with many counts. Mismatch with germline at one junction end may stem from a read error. This chain's CDR3 is CASSLVNLPQHF. CDR3 in DNA: TGTGCCAGCAGCTTAGTTAATCTGCCCCAGCATTTT. V gene TRBV7-8 combines with J gene TRBJ1-5; D ambiguous. There are 12 residues in the CDR3. Germline V gene lookup returns CDR1 SGHVS and CDR2 FQNEAQ.

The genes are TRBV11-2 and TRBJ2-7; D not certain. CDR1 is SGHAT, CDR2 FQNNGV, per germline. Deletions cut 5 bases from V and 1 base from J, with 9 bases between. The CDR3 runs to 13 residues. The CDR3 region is CASSRWGSYEQYF. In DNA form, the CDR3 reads TGTGCCAGCAGCCGATGGGGTTCCTACGAGCAGTACTTC.

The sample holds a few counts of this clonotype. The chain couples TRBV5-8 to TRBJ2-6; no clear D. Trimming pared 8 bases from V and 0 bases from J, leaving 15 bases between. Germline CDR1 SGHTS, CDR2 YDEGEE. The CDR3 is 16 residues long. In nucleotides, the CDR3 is TGTGCCAGGGCGGACCAGATAAACTCTGGGGCCAACGTCCTGACTTTC. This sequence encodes CARADQINSGANVLTF.